The 25 T cell receptor beta chains in this list originate from one sample, sequenced in a study of blood T cell repertoires in COVID-19. Assay: immunoSEQ multiplex PCR; the TCRdb copy retains only in-frame clones and omits some. The sample includes about 100,000 clones, over 75% of them seen just once. The sequencing input was peripheral blood. The source is a man at least 80 years old with acute or convalescent COVID-19.

V is TRBV5-6 and J is TRBJ2-1, with 12 bases identical to TRBD2. The CDR3 totals 15 residues. Germline lookup yields CDR1 SGHDT and CDR2 YYEEEE. Losses at the gene ends were 2 bases for V and 8 bases for J; bases not matched to a gene: 5. The CDR3 is CASSFLAGGPYEQFF. In DNA form, the CDR3 reads TGTGCCAGCAGCTTTCTAGCGGGGGGGCCGTATGAGCAGTTCTTC.

The chain links TRBV25-1 to TRBJ1-5; D might be TRBD1 (5 bases). The CDR3 length is 14 residues. Germline CDR1 reads MGHDK; CDR2 reads SYGVNS. The V end was cut by 6 bases, the J end by 3 bases, with 12 bases between. The CDR3 region is CASRGTGFNQPQHF. CDR3 DNA sequence: TGTGCCAGCAGGGGTACAGGTTTCAATCAGCCCCAGCATTTT.

This clone appeared a few times. J is TRBJ1-2 and V is TRBV20-1; weak D call: TRBD1 (5 bases). The germline CDR1 and CDR2 sequences are DFQATT and SNEGSKA (reference sequence). V lost 6 bases, J lost 13 bases, and 18 bases lay in between. The CDR3 has 11 amino acids. The CDR3 here is CSADSDGFGTF. In nucleotides, the CDR3 is TGCAGTGCAGACAGTGACGGATTCGGCACCTTC.

About this clone itself: One junction end disagrees with the germline gene, perhaps due to a read error. The CDR3 DNA is TGTGCCAGCAGCTTGGTAAGGGACAGTCCTACGCGGGACTTC. Encoded protein: CASSLVRDSPTRDF. V is TRBV5-4 and J is TRBJ2-7; the match to TRBD1 covers 7 bases. Germline loops: CDR1 SGHNT, CDR2 YYREEE (reference sequence). The CDR3 extends over 14 amino acids. Complete variable domain (other parts from reference TRBV5-4 and TRBJ2-7): ETGVTQSPTHLIKTRGQQVTLRCSSQSGHNTVSWYQQALGQGPQFIFQYYREEENGRGNFPPRFSGLQFPNYSSELNVNALELDDSALYLCASSLVRDSPTRDFGPGTRLTVT.

The chain uses TRBV5-1 and TRBJ1-3; the match to TRBD1 covers 9 bases. V gave up 4 bases and J gave up 4 bases; unmatched junction bases: 9. The CDR3 covers 16 residues. Germline-derived CDR1 and CDR2 are SGHRS and YFSETQ. CDR3 region: CASSQTTGGIGNTIYF. Here the CDR3 DNA reads TGCGCCAGCAGCCAGACGACAGGGGGAATCGGAAACACCATATATTTT.

The chain recombines TRBV18 with TRBJ2-2, with TRBD2 matching over 7 bases. Germline CDR1 is KGHSH and CDR2 is LQKENI. The CDR3 totals 20 residues. Unmatched junction bases numbered 18, after V lost 2 bases and J lost 3 bases. CDR3 loop: CASSPYLGGRPSPYTGELFF. The CDR3 bases are TGTGCCAGCTCACCATACCTAGGCGGGAGACCCTCCCCGTACACCGGGGAGCTGTTTTTT. The variable domain in full, with the rest retrieved from reference TRBV18 and TRBJ2-2, is NAGVMQNPRHLVRRRGQEARLRCSPMKGHSHVYWYRQLPEEGLKFMVYLQKENIIDESGMPKERFSAEFPKEGPSILRIQQVVRGDSAAYFCASSPYLGGRPSPYTGELFFGEGSRLTVL.

CDR3 bases: TGCAGTGCTACGACGGGGTCTGAAGCTTTCTTT. Its translation is CSATTGSEAFF. The rearrangement joins TRBV20-1 to TRBJ1-1; D gene unclear. Germline CDR1 DFQATT, CDR2 SNEGSKA (reference sequence). V lost 4 bases and J 6 bases, leaving 9 bases between the germline ends. The CDR3 totals 11 residues.

The CDR3 coding sequence is TGTGCCAGCTCACTTCAGGACTACGAGCAGTACTTC. It translates to CASSLQDYEQYF. The chain employs TRBV18 and TRBJ2-7; D unresolved. With 4 bases removed from V and 3 bases from J, the gap between germline ends came to 7 bases. This CDR3 spans 12 amino acids. CDR1 KGHSH and CDR2 LQKENI come from the germline V gene.

This chain joins TRBV14 and TRBJ1-2; TRBD1 is a possible D gene (5 bases). Germline CDR1 is SGHDN and CDR2 is FVKESK. The CDR3 loop spans 15 amino acids. V dropped 1 base and J dropped 1 base, with 10 bases sitting between them. The CDR3 sequence: CASSQVQGFNYGYTF. The DNA for the CDR3 is TGTGCCAGCAGCCAAGTGCAGGGTTTTAACTATGGCTACACCTTC.

This clone appeared once. CDR3 nucleotide sequence: TGTGCCAGCAGTCCGGGGACAGCCTCTCAGGGGCAGCCCCAGCATTTT. It specifies CASSPGTASQGQPQHF. This chain joins TRBV27 and TRBJ1-5, with TRBD1 identical over 7 bases. The CDR3 contains 16 residues. V lost 5 bases, J lost 7 bases, and 14 bases stayed unmatched. Germline V CDR1 and CDR2: MNHEY, SMNVEV (reference sequence).

V and J are TRBV6-2 or TRBV6-3 and TRBJ1-1; TRBD1 matches 7 bases. V shed 5 bases, J shed 2 bases, and the junction held 8 bases outside the gene matches. Germline CDR1 reads MNHEY; CDR2 reads SVGEGT. The CDR3 spans 15 residues. In DNA, the CDR3 is TGTGCCAGCAGTGATCGACAGGGAGTTAACACTGAAGCTTTCTTT. Amino acids: CASSDRQGVNTEAFF.

The V gene is TRBV7-9, the J gene TRBJ2-7, with 7 positions matching TRBD1. The CDR3 has 13 residues. Per the germline V gene, CDR1 is SEHNR and CDR2 is FQNEAQ (reference sequence). The junction had 4 bases not matched to a gene; V was cut back by 5 bases and J by 3 bases. In nucleotides, the CDR3 is TGTGCCAGCAGCCCGGGACAGCACTACGAGCAGTACTTC. Translation gives CASSPGQHYEQYF.

This chain connects TRBV6-5 to TRBJ2-1; TRBD1 is a possible D gene (5 bases). Trimming took off 5 bases at V and 0 bases at J, with 11 bases between the two ends. Germline V CDR1 and CDR2: MNHEY, SVGAGI. The length of the CDR3 is 15 residues. The CDR3 DNA sequence: TGTGCCAGCAGTAGGGGCCCAAGCTCCTACAATGAGCAGTTCTTC. This encodes CASSRGPSSYNEQFF.

The chain employs TRBV19 and TRBJ1-3; D is ambiguous. V was trimmed by 3 bases and J by 3 bases, leaving 3 bases between them. The CDR3 runs 12 residues. Germline V gives CDR1 LNHDA, CDR2 SQIVND (reference sequence). The CDR3 reads CASSIGGNTIYF. The CDR3 DNA reads as TGTGCCAGTAGTATCGGTGGAAACACCATATATTTT.

The V call is TRBV5-1, the J call TRBJ1-1; D not certain. The CDR3 loop spans 14 amino acids. Trimming shortened V by 0 bases and J by 4 bases, and 10 bases separated the two germline ends. Per the germline V gene, CDR1 is SGHRS and CDR2 is YFSETQ. CDR3 sequence reads: CASSLEGPGTEAFF. The CDR3 bases are TGCGCCAGCAGCTTGGAAGGCCCGGGCACTGAAGCTTTCTTT.

The CDR3 nucleotides read TGCGCCAGCAGCTTGGATGGGGCTAGCGGGAGTCTGCAGTTCTTC. Translating it yields CASSLDGASGSLQFF. The J gene is TRBJ2-1, the V gene TRBV5-1, with 10 positions matching TRBD2. This CDR3 is 15 amino acids long. With 0 bases clipped from V and 12 bases from J, the junction kept 9 bases outside the gene matches. The germline V gene has CDR1 SGHRS and CDR2 YFSETQ.

The genes are TRBV3-1 (or the pseudogene TRBV3-2) and TRBJ2-5; TRBD1 matches at 7 bases. Trimming removed 2 bases from V and 5 bases from J; junction bases left unmatched: 8. The CDR3 covers 15 residues. Germline CDR1 and CDR2: LGHDT and YNNKEL (reference sequence). The DNA of the CDR3 is TGTGCCAGCAGCCAACCAAGGACAGGCTACGAGACCCAGTACTTC. The encoded protein is CASSQPRTGYETQYF.

The chain is built from TRBV2 and TRBJ2-1; D gene uncertain. Germline CDR1 SNHLY, CDR2 FYNNEI. The CDR3 runs to 14 residues. The V gene lost 7 bases and the J gene lost 5 bases, with 15 bases spanning the gap. CDR3 amino acids: CASINPGLNNEQFF. For the CDR3, the DNA is TGTGCCAGCATTAACCCTGGCCTGAACAATGAGCAGTTCTTC.

J is TRBJ1-5 and V is TRBV18; no definite D call. Germline CDR1 reads KGHSH; CDR2 reads LQKENI. The CDR3 covers 14 residues. Deletions cut 5 bases from V and 8 bases from J, with 16 bases between. The chain's CDR3 is CASSTTWVVEPQHF. CDR3 DNA: TGTGCCAGCTCAACTACCTGGGTGGTTGAGCCCCAGCATTTT.

This chain connects TRBV21-1 to TRBJ2-7; no DNA check was done on the table's D call, TRBD1. TRBV21-1 counts as a pseudogene. The length of the CDR3 is 15 residues. The CDR3 DNA reads as TGTGCCAGCCCCGATCCGGGACAGGACTCCTACGAGCAGTACTTC. Its protein is CASPDPGQDSYEQYF.

This clone was seen a handful of times. The chain combines TRBV2 with TRBJ2-7, with 8 bases matching TRBD1. The ends lost 7 bases at V and 3 bases at J; junction bases unmatched: 2. The CDR3 runs 12 residues. Germline-derived CDR1 and CDR2 are SNHLY and FYNNEI. CDR3 residues: CASKTGGYEQYF. The CDR3 DNA follows: TGTGCCAGCAAAACAGGGGGCTACGAGCAGTACTTC. The variable domain in full, completed from reference TRBV2 and TRBJ2-7, reads EPEVTQTPSHQVTQMGQEVILRCVPISNHLYFYWYRQILGQKVEFLVSFYNNEISEKSEIFDDQFSVERPDGSNFTLKIRSTKLEDSAMYFCASKTGGYEQYFGPGTRLTVT.

The V call is TRBV6-2 or TRBV6-3, the J call TRBJ2-7, with TRBD2 matching over 9 bases. From germline, CDR1 is MNHEY and CDR2 SVGEGT. The CDR3 is 15 residues long. The junction had 9 bases not matched to a gene; V was cut back by 2 bases and J by 7 bases. This CDR3 reads CASSYELAGKNEQYF. The CDR3 DNA is TGTGCCAGCAGTTACGAACTAGCGGGTAAGAATGAGCAGTACTTC.

The chain joins TRBV12-5 to TRBJ2-2; D remains unclear. Germline V lookup: CDR1 LGHNT, CDR2 FRNRAP. The CDR3 runs 12 residues. V was trimmed by 3 bases and J by 5 bases, leaving 4 bases between them. CDR3 amino acids: CASGFGTGELFF. For the CDR3, the DNA is TGTGCTAGTGGTTTCGGGACCGGGGAGCTGTTTTTT.

The chain employs TRBV7-2 and TRBJ1-5; D may be TRBD1 (5 bases). This CDR3 comprises 16 residues. Germline V gives CDR1 SGHTA, CDR2 FQGNSA. The V gene lost 2 bases and the J gene lost 1 base, with 12 bases spanning the gap. The CDR3 nucleotides are TGTGCCAGCAGCTTAAGCCAGGGAGGGAGCAATCAGCCCCAGCATTTT. It yields the protein CASSLSQGGSNQPQHF.

The chain uses TRBV2 and TRBJ2-7; a possible D gene is TRBD1 (7 bases). This CDR3 has 12 residues. Trimming cost V 6 bases and J 6 bases, with 12 bases left between them. Germline V gene sequence: CDR1 SNHLY, CDR2 FYNNEI. CDR3 sequence: CASSEQGGEQYF. The CDR3 nucleotides read TGTGCCAGCAGCGAGCAGGGGGGCGAGCAGTACTTC. Drawing the rest from reference TRBV2 and TRBJ2-7, the complete variable domain is EPEVTQTPSHQVTQMGQEVILRCVPISNHLYFYWYRQILGQKVEFLVSFYNNEISEKSEIFDDQFSVERPDGSNFTLKIRSTKLEDSAMYFCASSEQGGEQYFGPGTRLTVT.